The 30 T cell receptor beta chains presented below share a single source sample, sequenced in a study of blood T cell repertoires in COVID-19. Produced via immunoSEQ multiplex PCR; TCRdb's table is partial and in-frame only. The table has 60,000 to 80,000 clones, around 82% seen once; the top ten hold 8.8%. Specimen: peripheral blood. Every receptor here comes from a man aged 45 to 65 with active COVID-19.

This chain joins TRBV4-1 and TRBJ2-3; D remains unclear. Looked up from germline, CDR1 is MGHRA and CDR2 is YSYEKL. The CDR3 covers 12 residues. V was shortened by 0 bases and J by 6 bases, with 4 bases between the two germline ends. The DNA of the CDR3 is TGCGCCAGCAGCCAAGATTCGGATACGCAGTATTTT. Translating gives CASSQDSDTQYF.

The chain employs TRBV7-9 and TRBJ1-1, with D unresolved. CDR1 is SEHNR, CDR2 FQNEAQ, per germline (reference sequence). V lost 1 base, J lost 8 bases, and 14 bases lay in between. CDR3 length equals 14 residues. This chain's CDR3 is CASSLGGALPEAFF. In DNA, the CDR3 is TGTGCCAGCAGCTTAGGCGGCGCATTGCCAGAAGCTTTCTTT.

The table lists this clone with a few counts. The chain employs TRBV6-4 and TRBJ2-3; 14 nucleotides agree with TRBD2. With 5 bases clipped from V and 3 bases from J, the junction kept 4 bases outside the gene matches. Per the germline V gene, CDR1 is MRHNA and CDR2 is SNTAGT. The CDR3 length is 16 residues. The CDR3 spells CASSPTSGGGTDTQYF. Here the CDR3 DNA reads TGTGCCAGCAGTCCGACTAGCGGGGGGGGAACAGATACGCAGTATTTT.

J is TRBJ1-2 and V is TRBV30; 12 bases fit TRBD1. This CDR3 is 14 amino acids long. The junction had 6 bases not matched to a gene; V was cut back by 5 bases and J by 5 bases. The germline gives CDR1 GTSNPN, CDR2 SVGIG (reference sequence). This CDR3 is CAWWDRGRTYGYTF. The CDR3 DNA reads as TGTGCCTGGTGGGACAGGGGGCGTACTTATGGCTACACCTTC. Using reference TRBV30 and TRBJ1-2 for the parts outside the CDR3, the full variable domain is SQTIHQWPATLVQPVGSPLSLECTVEGTSNPNLYWYRQAAGRGLQLLFYSVGIGQISSEVPQNLSASRPQDRQFILSSKKLLLSDSGFYLCAWWDRGRTYGYTFGSGTRLTVV.

The chain uses TRBV12-3 or TRBV12-4 and TRBJ1-5; D uncertain. CDR3 length: 13 residues. Trimming removed 7 bases from V and 5 bases from J, with 12 bases in between. CDR3 bases: TGTGCCAGCACCATAACGAGATATCAGCCCCAGCATTTT. Residues: CASTITRYQPQHF.

The genes are TRBV27 and TRBJ2-7; tentative D call: TRBD2 (5 bases). V dropped 5 bases and J dropped 3 bases, with 11 bases sitting between them. Germline V lookup: CDR1 MNHEY, CDR2 SMNVEV (reference sequence). CDR3 length: 13 residues. The chain's CDR3 is CASSPYRGYEQYF. CDR3 nucleotide sequence: TGTGCCAGCAGTCCATACCGGGGCTACGAGCAGTACTTC.

The V call is TRBV19, the J call TRBJ2-3; TRBD2 might be the D (5 bases). The CDR3 runs to 14 residues. Per germline, CDR1 LNHDA and CDR2 SQIVND (reference sequence). Here the CDR3 DNA reads TGTGCAGCCCGAGGTTTACGGGGTACAGATACGCAGTATTTT. Its protein product is CAARGLRGTDTQYF.

This clone was seen a single time. The V and J genes are TRBV7-9 and TRBJ2-3; 8 bases align to TRBD2. The V gene end was trimmed by 1 base and the J gene end by 4 bases; junction bases not matched to a gene: 4. This CDR3 region has 15 residues. Germline V gene data show CDR1 as SEHNR and CDR2 as FQNEAQ (reference sequence). CDR3 loop: CASSLGSGRADTQYF. The CDR3 DNA reads TGTGCCAGCAGCTTAGGGAGCGGGAGAGCAGATACGCAGTATTTT.

V and J are TRBV18 and TRBJ2-7; D gene unclear. Germline values: CDR1 KGHSH, CDR2 LQKENI. V gave up 0 bases and J gave up 4 bases, with 4 bases separating them. This CDR3 has 12 amino acids. The CDR3 DNA follows: TGTGCCAGCTCACCACCTAGTTACGAGCAGTACTTC. Translating gives CASSPPSYEQYF.

The rearrangement links TRBV4-1 to TRBJ2-1; no clear D gene. This CDR3 is 15 amino acids long. The germline gives CDR1 MGHRA, CDR2 YSYEKL. The V end was cut by 0 bases, the J end by 8 bases, with 14 bases between. This chain's CDR3 is CASSQEGGQTHEQFF. The CDR3 bases are TGCGCCAGCAGCCAAGAAGGCGGCCAGACCCATGAGCAGTTCTTC.

The chain carries TRBV4-3 and TRBJ1-6; a weak D match, TRBD1 (6 bases). Germline-derived CDR1 and CDR2 are LGHNA and YSLEER. V was trimmed by 1 base and J by 4 bases, leaving 8 bases between them. This CDR3 is built from 15 residues. Written as DNA, the CDR3 is TGCGCCAGCAGCCAAGTTGGACAGTATAATTCACCCCTCCACTTT. It encodes CASSQVGQYNSPLHF.

The rearrangement uses TRBV4-1 and TRBJ1-4; 7 positions agree with TRBD1. The CDR3 runs 14 residues. Germline trimming cut 2 bases from V and 5 bases from J; bases unmatched to any gene: 2. Germline CDR1 reads MGHRA; CDR2 reads YSYEKL. The CDR3 loop is CASSQPTGNEKLFF. The CDR3 coding sequence is TGCGCCAGCAGCCAACCGACAGGGAATGAAAAACTGTTTTTT.

The V gene is TRBV6-5, the J gene TRBJ2-5; tentative D call: TRBD2 (5 bases). Germline CDR1 is MNHEY and CDR2 is SVGAGI. The CDR3 has 13 residues. V was pared by 6 bases and J by 2 bases, with 10 bases between. Here the CDR3 DNA reads TGTGCCAGCAGCCTAGACTATCAAGAGACCCAGTACTTC. This translates into CASSLDYQETQYF.

About this clone: Other DNA sequences in the sample encode the same CDR3. The rearrangement links TRBV7-9 to TRBJ2-7, with D maybe TRBD1 (6 bases). In germline, CDR1 is SEHNR, CDR2 FQNEAQ (reference sequence). The V and J ends lost 3 bases and 2 bases respectively, with 8 bases between them. The CDR3 is made up of 13 amino acids. The DNA for the CDR3 is TGTGCCAGCAGCTTGGGGACACCCTACGAGCAGTACTTC. It translates to CASSLGTPYEQYF.

The chain links TRBV7-2 to TRBJ1-2, with D possibly matching TRBD1 (5 bases). The V end lost 8 bases, the J end lost 2 bases, and 12 bases lay between the germline ends. The germline V gene encodes CDR1 SGHTA and CDR2 FQGNSA. This CDR3 has 13 residues. The CDR3 DNA follows: TGTGCCAGCCTCCCGGACAAGAACTATGGCTACACCTTC. It codes for CASLPDKNYGYTF.

The V call is TRBV4-3, the J call TRBJ2-1; 10 nucleotides align to TRBD2. The CDR3 covers 15 residues. Trimming took 3 bases from V and 3 from J; bases not matched to a gene: 2. In germline, CDR1 is LGHNA, CDR2 YSLEER. The CDR3 DNA reads TGCGCCAGCAGCCAGGGACTAGCGAGCTACAATGAGCAGTTCTTC. This encodes CASSQGLASYNEQFF.

This chain joins TRBV14 and TRBJ1-4; no firm D call. V gave up 4 bases and J gave up 4 bases, with 7 bases separating them. This CDR3 contains 13 residues. Germline values: CDR1 SGHDN, CDR2 FVKESK. The CDR3: CASSRGRNEKLFF. CDR3 DNA sequence: TGTGCCAGCAGCCGCGGGCGTAATGAAAAACTGTTTTTT.

V gene TRBV7-8 combines with J gene TRBJ2-2, with D uncertain. The CDR3 sequence is 15 residues long. The germline V and J ends were trimmed by 4 bases and 5 bases, with 14 bases remaining between them. CDR1 is SGHVS and CDR2 is FQNEAQ in the germline V gene. CDR3 sequence (DNA): TGTGCCAGCAGCTCCAAGGAGATTTCGACCGGGGAGCTGTTTTTT. Translating it yields CASSSKEISTGELFF.

The rearrangement links TRBV4-3 to TRBJ1-1, with no clear D. Germline values: CDR1 LGHNA, CDR2 YSLEER. Trimming stripped 1 base from V and 4 bases from J, with 19 bases between. The CDR3 totals 17 residues. The CDR3 DNA sequence: TGCGCCAGCAGCCAAGTGGGTACAGAAGTTGATGGCACTGAAGCTTTCTTT. Translation gives CASSQVGTEVDGTEAFF.

Concerning this clone itself: This sample also contains other DNA sequences that code for the same CDR3. The CDR3 DNA reads as TGTGCCAGCAGCCCCTCCGGGGGGGGAAATGAAAAACTGTTTTTT. It translates to CASSPSGGGNEKLFF. V and J are TRBV5-4 and TRBJ1-4; D is perhaps TRBD1 (5 bases). The CDR3 is 15 amino acids. In germline, CDR1 is SGHNT, CDR2 YYREEE (reference sequence). The V end was cut by 4 bases, the J end by 5 bases, with 15 bases between. Combining the CDR3 with reference TRBV5-4 and TRBJ1-4 gives the whole variable domain ETGVTQSPTHLIKTRGQQVTLRCSSQSGHNTVSWYQQALGQGPQFIFQYYREEENGRGNFPPRFSGLQFPNYSSELNVNALELDDSALYLCASSPSGGGNEKLFFGSGTQLSVL.

The V gene is TRBV2, the J gene TRBJ1-4, with D possibly matching TRBD1 (5 bases). The germline V gene encodes CDR1 SNHLY and CDR2 FYNNEI. The CDR3 extends over 15 amino acids. V was clipped by 8 bases and J by 7 bases, with 20 bases between them. The CDR3 DNA follows: TGTGCCAGCTCCCCCCTTGGGGCATTCGGTGAAAAACTGTTTTTT. Protein: CASSPLGAFGEKLFF. The whole variable domain, remainder taken from reference TRBV2 and TRBJ1-4, is EPEVTQTPSHQVTQMGQEVILRCVPISNHLYFYWYRQILGQKVEFLVSFYNNEISEKSEIFDDQFSVERPDGSNFTLKIRSTKLEDSAMYFCASSPLGAFGEKLFFGSGTQLSVL.

This rearrangement joins TRBV19 to TRBJ2-5; TRBD2 matches at 11 bases. J lost 5 bases, V lost 5 bases, and 1 base had no gene match. This CDR3 has 13 amino acids. The V gene's germline CDR1 is LNHDA and CDR2 SQIVND (reference sequence). CDR3 DNA sequence: TGTGCCAGTAGTTTAGCGGGAGGGGAGACCCAGTACTTC. Residues: CASSLAGGETQYF.

The J gene is TRBJ1-2, the V gene TRBV30; D perhaps matches TRBD1 (6 bases). This CDR3 region has 13 residues. V was pared by 3 bases and J by 7 bases, with 15 bases between. CDR1 and CDR2 (germline): GTSNPN, SVGIG (reference sequence). This CDR3 reads CAWRHAGGAGYTF. Written as DNA, the CDR3 is TGTGCCTGGAGACATGCGGGGGGCGCTGGCTACACCTTC. The variable domain in full, completed from reference TRBV30 and TRBJ1-2, reads SQTIHQWPATLVQPVGSPLSLECTVEGTSNPNLYWYRQAAGRGLQLLFYSVGIGQISSEVPQNLSASRPQDRQFILSSKKLLLSDSGFYLCAWRHAGGAGYTFGSGTRLTVV.

This chain uses TRBV27 with TRBJ2-7; TRBD1 agrees at 9 bases. The trim removed 0 bases at V and 3 bases at J, leaving 6 bases unmatched. Germline loops: CDR1 MNHEY, CDR2 SMNVEV (reference sequence). The CDR3 is 16 residues long. CDR3 coding DNA: TGTGCCAGCAGTTTATCACCCGGGACAGGGAACTACGAGCAGTACTTC. This encodes CASSLSPGTGNYEQYF.

The chain has TRBV23-1 and TRBJ2-7; tentatively, D is TRBD2 (6 bases). TRBV23-1 counts as an open reading frame of uncertain function. The CDR3 runs to 14 residues. Trimming stripped 2 bases from V and 1 base from J, with 9 bases between. CDR3 nucleotide sequence: TGCGCCAGCAGTCAAGGAGGGCCTTCCTACGAGCAGTACTTC. It codes for CASSQGGPSYEQYF.

This clone was found once. V is TRBV13 and J is TRBJ2-2, with a possible D match to TRBD2 (5 bases). Germline V CDR1 and CDR2: PRHDT, FYEKMQ (reference sequence). CDR3 length: 12 amino acids. V shed 5 bases and J shed 7 bases, with 8 bases lying between them. CDR3: CASSGGGGELFF. The CDR3, as DNA: TGTGCCAGCAGCGGAGGTGGCGGGGAGCTGTTTTTT.

The CDR3 loop reads CASSQDHGVDTEAFF. Here the CDR3 DNA reads TGTGCCAGCAGCCAAGATCACGGGGTGGACACTGAAGCTTTCTTT. V gene TRBV4-2 combines with J gene TRBJ1-1; D remains ambiguous. The CDR3 extends over 15 amino acids. Between the trimmed V and J ends, which lost 0 bases and 3 bases, there was a span of 11 bases. Germline loops: CDR1 LGHNA, CDR2 YNFKEQ.

This clone was found once. The V call is TRBV5-6, the J call TRBJ1-3; D might be TRBD1 (5 bases). The CDR3 is made up of 16 amino acids. Germline values: CDR1 SGHDT, CDR2 YYEEEE. V lost 4 bases and J lost 4, with 18 bases in between. DNA of the CDR3: TGTGCCAGCAGCCTGCCCCGGGGACTTGAGGGAAACACCATATATTTT. It specifies CASSLPRGLEGNTIYF. The full variable domain, in which reference TRBV5-6 and TRBJ1-3 provide the parts outside the CDR3, is DAGVTQSPTHLIKTRGQQVTLRCSPKSGHDTVSWYQQALGQGPQFIFQYYEEEERQRGNFPDRFSGHQFPNYSSELNVNALLLGDSALYLCASSLPRGLEGNTIYFGEGSWLTVV.

The V and J genes are TRBV27 and TRBJ1-1; a weak D match, TRBD1 (6 bases). This CDR3 region has 11 residues. Trimming shortened V by 10 bases and J by 12 bases, and 18 bases separated the two germline ends. CDR1 is MNHEY, CDR2 SMNVEV, per germline (reference sequence). The CDR3 bases are TGTGCCACTTCACGCCGGACAGAGACTTTCTTT. The encoded protein is CATSRRTETFF.

The rearrangement joins TRBV9 to TRBJ2-7; maybe TRBD1 (5 bases). Trimming stripped 4 bases from V and 6 bases from J, with 11 bases between. The CDR3 totals 12 residues. CDR1 and CDR2 from the germline V gene are SGDLS and YYNGEE. This CDR3 is CASSTDRSEQYF. The CDR3 bases are TGTGCCAGCAGCACCGACAGAAGCGAGCAGTACTTC. The full variable domain, completed using reference TRBV9 and TRBJ2-7, is DSGVTQTPKHLITATGQRVTLRCSPRSGDLSVYWYQQSLDQGLQFLIQYYNGEERAKGNILERFSAQQFPDLHSELNLSSLELGDSALYFCASSTDRSEQYFGPGTRLTVT.